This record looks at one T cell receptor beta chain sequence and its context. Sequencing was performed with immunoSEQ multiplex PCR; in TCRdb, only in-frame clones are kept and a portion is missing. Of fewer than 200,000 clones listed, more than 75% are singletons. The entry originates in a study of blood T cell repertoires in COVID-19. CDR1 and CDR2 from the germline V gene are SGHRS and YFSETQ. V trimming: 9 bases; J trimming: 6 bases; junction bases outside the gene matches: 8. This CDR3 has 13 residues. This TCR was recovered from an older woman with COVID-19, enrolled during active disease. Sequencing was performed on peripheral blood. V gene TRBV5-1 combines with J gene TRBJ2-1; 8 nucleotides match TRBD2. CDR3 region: CATTSGSSNEQFF. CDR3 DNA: TGCGCCACCACTAGCGGAAGTTCCAATGAGCAGTTCTTC.